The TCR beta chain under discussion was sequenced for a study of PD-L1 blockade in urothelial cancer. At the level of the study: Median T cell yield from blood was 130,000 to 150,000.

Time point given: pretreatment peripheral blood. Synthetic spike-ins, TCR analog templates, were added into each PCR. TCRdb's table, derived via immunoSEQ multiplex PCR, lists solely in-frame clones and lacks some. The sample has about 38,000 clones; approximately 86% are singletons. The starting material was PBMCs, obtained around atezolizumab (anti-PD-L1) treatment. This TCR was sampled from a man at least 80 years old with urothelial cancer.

CDR3 nucleotides: TGTGCCAGCAGTCAGGCCGGTTCGAACACTGAAGCTTTCTTT. Translation: CASSQAGSNTEAFF. The J gene is TRBJ1-1, the V gene TRBV25-1, with D unclear. V lost 5 bases to trimming and J lost 1 base, with 11 bases between them. There are 14 residues in the CDR3. Germline lookup yields CDR1 MGHDK and CDR2 SYGVNS.